Shown below are 19 T cell receptor beta chains from a single sample sequenced in a study of cytomegalovirus exposure and HLA in healthy donors. Vbeta (60) and Jbeta (13) primers were used in the PCR. This table comes from immunoSEQ multiplex PCR, and its TCRdb copy is limited to in-frame clones, with some not included. In the table there are some 200,000 clones, 55% to 75% of which are singletons. Sequencing input: PBMCs. Receptors were obtained from a man between 35 and 55 years old in good health and CMV-seropositive.

This chain's CDR3 is CASSIVTRDYGYTF. The CDR3 DNA sequence: TGTGCCAGTAGTATAGTGACGAGGGACTATGGCTACACCTTC. The V and J genes are TRBV19 and TRBJ1-2; D is unresolved. The V end lost 1 base, the J end lost 3 bases, and 9 bases lay between the germline ends. The CDR3 runs to 14 residues. In germline, CDR1 is LNHDA, CDR2 SQIVND (reference sequence).

This clone was counted between two and nine times. The V and J genes are TRBV5-4 and TRBJ1-1; D is unclear. Germline CDR1 reads SGHNT; CDR2 reads YYREEE (reference sequence). Deletions cut 7 bases from V and 1 base from J, with 11 bases between. The CDR3 has 13 residues. As DNA, the CDR3 is TGTGCCAGCCAGATACCAGGGAACACTGAAGCTTTCTTT. Its translation: CASQIPGNTEAFF. Looking up the rest from reference TRBV5-4 and TRBJ1-1 gives the full variable domain: ETGVTQSPTHLIKTRGQQVTLRCSSQSGHNTVSWYQQALGQGPQFIFQYYREEENGRGNFPPRFSGLQFPNYSSELNVNALELDDSALYLCASQIPGNTEAFFGQGTRLTVV.

The chain couples TRBV4-2 to TRBJ2-1; D perhaps matches TRBD2 (5 bases). Germline-derived CDR1 and CDR2 are LGHNA and YNFKEQ. V shed 1 base and J shed 6 bases, with 16 bases lying between them. The CDR3 runs 16 residues. This chain's CDR3 is CASSQVPLGPGNEQFF. The CDR3 DNA reads TGTGCCAGCAGCCAAGTCCCACTAGGACCGGGCAATGAGCAGTTCTTC.

This chain joins TRBV5-1 and TRBJ1-6; 9 bases are a match to TRBD1. The germline V gene encodes CDR1 SGHRS and CDR2 YFSETQ. This CDR3 is 15 amino acids long. Germline trimming cut 0 bases from V and 8 bases from J; bases unmatched to any gene: 3. In DNA, the CDR3 is TGCGCCAGCAGCTTGGCCGACAGGGGGGATTCACCCCTCCACTTT. Translated: CASSLADRGDSPLHF. The full variable domain, in which reference TRBV5-1 and TRBJ1-6 provide the parts outside the CDR3, is KAGVTQTPRYLIKTRGQQVTLSCSPISGHRSVSWYQQTPGQGLQFLFEYFSETQRNKGNFPGRFSGRQFSNSRSEMNVSTLELGDSALYLCASSLADRGDSPLHFGNGTRLTVT.

This clone was counted between two and nine times. This chain joins TRBV29-1 and TRBJ2-1, with 10 bases aligning to TRBD2. CDR3 size: 17 residues. With 6 bases clipped from V and 0 bases from J, the junction kept 11 bases outside the gene matches. Germline V lookup: CDR1 SQVTM, CDR2 ANQGSEA. CDR3 amino acids: CSVLTYKRGGSYNEQFF. Written as DNA, the CDR3 is TGCAGCGTCCTCACCTATAAGCGGGGGGGCTCCTACAATGAGCAGTTCTTC.

V gene TRBV28 combines with J gene TRBJ1-5; D unresolved. Germline V gives CDR1 MDHEN, CDR2 SYDVKM. The CDR3 loop spans 13 amino acids. The ends were cut back, 8 bases at V and 11 bases at J, with 19 bases in the middle. As DNA, the CDR3 is TGTGCCAGCCTTGTCGGGGAGGGTAAGACCCAGCATTTT. Its translation is CASLVGEGKTQHF. Drawing the rest from reference TRBV28 and TRBJ1-5, the complete variable domain is DVKVTQSSRYLVKRTGEKVFLECVQDMDHENMFWYRQDPGLGLRLIYFSYDVKMKEKGDIPEGYSVSREKKERFSLILESASTNQTSMYLCASLVGEGKTQHFGDGTRLSIL.

The CDR3 DNA reads TGTGCCAGCACCAACCGGGGACTGAACGGGAACACTGAAGCTTTCTTT. It translates to CASTNRGLNGNTEAFF. The rearrangement uses TRBV2 and TRBJ1-1, with D maybe TRBD1 (5 bases). Germline values: CDR1 SNHLY, CDR2 FYNNEI. V dropped 7 bases and J dropped 1 base, with 19 bases sitting between them. The CDR3 totals 16 residues.

This clone was counted only a few times. CDR3 DNA: TGTGCCAGCAGGGATAACAGGGCTGGGGCCAACGTCCTGACTTTC. Protein sequence: CASRDNRAGANVLTF. The V and J genes are TRBV6-5 and TRBJ2-6; tentatively, D is TRBD1 (6 bases). The CDR3 consists of 15 residues. Germline CDR1 and CDR2: MNHEY and SVGAGI. V lost 6 bases and J lost 2, with 11 bases in between.

This chain links TRBV28 with TRBJ1-2, with TRBD1 identical over 8 bases. Germline CDR1 MDHEN, CDR2 SYDVKM. V shed 5 bases and J 4 bases; nucleotides not matched to a gene: 6. CDR3 length equals 14 residues. CDR3 nucleotide sequence: TGTGCCAGCAGTGGTCGGACAGGGCTCTATGGCTACACCTTC. Amino acids: CASSGRTGLYGYTF.

The V gene is TRBV19, the J gene TRBJ1-6, with 9 nucleotides matching TRBD1. The CDR3 is 17 amino acids. Trimming took 8 bases from V and 4 from J; bases not matched to a gene: 12. Per the germline V gene, CDR1 is LNHDA and CDR2 is SQIVND (reference sequence). CDR3 sequence (DNA): TGTGCCAGTCAATTCGATGGGACAGGGTCTTATAATTCACCCCTCCACTTT. As protein: CASQFDGTGSYNSPLHF.

This chain uses TRBV9 with TRBJ2-2; 10 bases are a match to TRBD2. Germline CDR1 SGDLS, CDR2 YYNGEE. CDR3 length equals 16 residues. The junction had 4 bases not matched to a gene; V was cut back by 1 base and J by 4 bases. The CDR3 loop reads CASSVLAGATTGELFF. The CDR3 bases are TGTGCCAGCAGCGTACTAGCGGGGGCCACCACCGGGGAGCTGTTTTTT.

The rearrangement uses TRBV5-1 and TRBJ2-7; 7 bases match TRBD1. CDR1 and CDR2 from the germline V gene are SGHRS and YFSETQ. This CDR3 contains 15 residues. Germline trimming cut 3 bases from V and 2 bases from J; bases unmatched to any gene: 8. The CDR3 sequence: CASSSGTDLTYEQYF. In DNA, the CDR3 is TGCGCCAGCAGCTCCGGGACAGACTTAACCTACGAGCAGTACTTC.

This CDR3 is CASSKMDRVRYEQYF. CDR3 sequence (DNA): TGTGCCAGCAGCAAGATGGACAGGGTAAGGTACGAGCAGTACTTC. This chain uses TRBV5-6 with TRBJ2-7, with 8 bases lining up with TRBD1. Trimming removed 4 bases from V and 4 bases from J; junction bases left unmatched: 10. The CDR3 spans 15 residues. The germline V gene encodes CDR1 SGHDT and CDR2 YYEEEE.

The chain has TRBV28 and TRBJ1-5, with D unclear. This CDR3 region has 18 residues. The V end was cut by 2 bases, the J end by 0 bases, with 17 bases between. The germline V gene encodes CDR1 MDHEN and CDR2 SYDVKM. The CDR3 loop is CASSLRGSLLYSNQPQHF. CDR3 DNA sequence: TGTGCCAGCAGTTTAAGAGGGAGCCTGCTATATAGCAATCAGCCCCAGCATTTT.

This clone has just a few counts. The sample has other DNA sequences that encode this CDR3 too. The V and J genes are TRBV5-1 and TRBJ2-7, with D hard to call. The germline gives CDR1 SGHRS, CDR2 YFSETQ. This CDR3 region has 14 residues. The ends were cut back, 0 bases at V and 4 bases at J, with 11 bases in the middle. CDR3 amino acids: CASSLAGGQYEQYF. The CDR3 DNA sequence: TGCGCCAGCAGCTTGGCCGGTGGGCAGTACGAGCAGTACTTC.

The chain links TRBV10-3 to TRBJ2-1; 15 nucleotides line up with TRBD2. CDR1 and CDR2 (germline): ENHRY, SYGVKD. The CDR3 is 17 residues long. V trimming: 10 bases; J trimming: 1 base; junction bases outside the gene matches: 8. As DNA, the CDR3 is TGTGCCACCTCCGGGACTAGCGGGGGGATTTCCTACAATGAGCAGTTCTTC. This gives the protein CATSGTSGGISYNEQFF.

V gene TRBV10-2 combines with J gene TRBJ2-2; 9 positions agree with TRBD2. In germline, CDR1 is WSHSY, CDR2 SAAADI. Trimming at V came to 8 bases and at J to 6 bases, leaving 7 bases not matched to a gene. The CDR3 totals 14 residues. The CDR3 is CASELAGGPGELFF. CDR3 coding DNA: TGCGCCAGCGAATTGGCGGGGGGGCCCGGGGAGCTGTTTTTT.

The genes are TRBV13 and TRBJ2-2; the match to TRBD1 covers 10 bases. The CDR3 is 16 amino acids. Germline CDR1 is PRHDT and CDR2 is FYEKMQ (reference sequence). V lost 5 bases and J lost 7; bases outside the gene matches: 10. This CDR3 reads CASSHRTGGIGGELFF. The CDR3 nucleotides read TGTGCCAGCAGCCACCGGACAGGGGGTATCGGCGGGGAGCTGTTTTTT.

This rearrangement joins TRBV21-1 to TRBJ2-7; the table calls TRBD2, which could not be checked here. TRBV21-1 is a pseudogene segment. The CDR3 runs 15 residues. In nucleotides, the CDR3 is TGTGCCAGCAGCAAAGAAGCACTTGCGGGTAACGAGCAGTACTTC. Translated, it gives CASSKEALAGNEQYF.